Following are 8 T cell receptor beta chains from one sample sequenced in a study of shared clonotypes between healthy human individuals. Profiling relied on immunoSEQ multiplex PCR, and the TCRdb table lists in-frame clones only, not all of them. This sample has under 600,000 clones, with roughly 97% found just once. Sequencing was performed on naive CD4+ T cells sorted from blood. Regarding subset: CD45RA+ positively selected. The receptors originated from a woman aged 30 to 39 in good health.

The chain is built from TRBV9 and TRBJ1-2; TRBD1 is a possible D gene (6 bases). V was clipped by 5 bases and J by 2 bases, with 19 bases between them. This CDR3 has 16 residues. Looked up from germline, CDR1 is SGDLS and CDR2 is YYNGEE. CDR3 DNA: TGTGCCAGCAGGCCGAAATTGGGGGGCGAAAACTATGGCTACACCTTC. It encodes CASRPKLGGENYGYTF. Full variable domain (rest looked up from reference TRBV9 and TRBJ1-2): DSGVTQTPKHLITATGQRVTLRCSPRSGDLSVYWYQQSLDQGLQFLIQYYNGEERAKGNILERFSAQQFPDLHSELNLSSLELGDSALYFCASRPKLGGENYGYTFGSGTRLTVV.

The V and J genes are TRBV2 and TRBJ2-3; D might be TRBD1 or TRBD2, each matching 7 bases. With 3 bases removed from V and 0 bases from J, the gap between germline ends came to 16 bases. Germline CDR1 SNHLY, CDR2 FYNNEI. This CDR3 has 17 amino acids. The CDR3 DNA reads as TGTGCCAGCAGTGAGGGGAGGGGGCTTCCTAGCACAGATACGCAGTATTTT. Encoded protein: CASSEGRGLPSTDTQYF.

The V gene is TRBV30, the J gene TRBJ2-7; TRBD1 matches 9 bases. The CDR3 spans 11 residues. The germline V gene has CDR1 GTSNPN and CDR2 SVGIG (reference sequence). Trimming took 5 bases from V and 7 from J; bases not matched to a gene: 3. CDR3 nucleotides: TGTGCCTGGGGGACAGGGCAAGAGCAGTACTTC. Translation: CAWGTGQEQYF.

The chain has TRBV7-6 and TRBJ1-5; perhaps TRBD1 as D (5 bases). The V gene lost 5 bases and the J gene lost 3 bases, with 14 bases spanning the gap. This CDR3 spans 15 amino acids. Germline loops: CDR1 SGHVS, CDR2 FNYEAQ. CDR3 nucleotide sequence: TGTGCCAGCAGCCCGTCCCGGGGCCCCAATCAGCCCCAGCATTTT. Translated: CASSPSRGPNQPQHF.

The genes are TRBV2 and TRBJ2-1; 11 bases map to TRBD2. Losses at the gene ends were 3 bases for V and 3 bases for J; bases not matched to a gene: 7. The CDR3 runs to 17 residues. Germline assignment: CDR1 SNHLY and CDR2 FYNNEI. CDR3 protein: CASSDPISGRGYNEQFF. The CDR3 nucleotides read TGTGCCAGCAGTGACCCAATTAGCGGGAGGGGCTACAATGAGCAGTTCTTC. Full variable domain (remainder filled in from reference TRBV2 and TRBJ2-1): EPEVTQTPSHQVTQMGQEVILRCVPISNHLYFYWYRQILGQKVEFLVSFYNNEISEKSEIFDDQFSVERPDGSNFTLKIRSTKLEDSAMYFCASSDPISGRGYNEQFFGPGTRLTVL.

V usage is TRBV11-2 and J usage is TRBJ2-3; no clear D. CDR3 size: 14 residues. Looked up from germline, CDR1 is SGHAT and CDR2 is FQNNGV. V was cut by 7 bases and J by 2 bases, with 13 bases left in between. CDR3: CASTFSRNTDTQYF. In DNA, the CDR3 is TGTGCCAGCACCTTCTCTCGTAACACAGATACGCAGTATTTT.

This rearrangement joins TRBV28 to TRBJ2-3, with TRBD2 matching over 7 bases. Losses at the gene ends were 7 bases for V and 4 bases for J; bases not matched to a gene: 14. The germline CDR1 and CDR2 sequences are MDHEN and SYDVKM. CDR3 size: 16 residues. The CDR3 protein is CASISPGGSGPDTQYF. For the CDR3, the DNA is TGTGCCAGCATCTCCCCGGGCGGGAGTGGTCCAGATACGCAGTATTTT. The entire variable domain, with the rest obtained from reference TRBV28 and TRBJ2-3, is as follows: DVKVTQSSRYLVKRTGEKVFLECVQDMDHENMFWYRQDPGLGLRLIYFSYDVKMKEKGDIPEGYSVSREKKERFSLILESASTNQTSMYLCASISPGGSGPDTQYFGPGTRLTVL.

As to this clone: An end of the junction differs from the germline gene, which may be a read error. The chain combines TRBV28 with TRBJ1-2; D not certain. Germline V CDR1 and CDR2: MDHEN, SYDVKM. The CDR3 totals 10 residues. CDR3 DNA: TGTGCCAGCAGTCGGGAGCTGGTCGTCTTC. This codes for CASSRELVVF.